These T cell receptor beta chains were read from a single sample in a study of blood T cell repertoires in COVID-19. Method: immunoSEQ multiplex PCR; TCRdb's copy keeps in-frame clones and lacks some. Of roughly 340,000 clones in the sample, around 91% were seen once. The sequencing sample was made of peripheral blood. These receptors came from a woman between 18 and 30 years old who had recovered from COVID-19. The CDR3 runs from the conserved cysteine through the conserved F or W. Not all rows give a size; the values are once, few, many and, for expanded clones, a class.

v_call clone_size cdr3_aa
TRBV3-1/TRBV3-2 once CASSPGLAGDGNEQFF
TRBV20-1 once CSASRGQQNIQYF
TRBV7-2 - CASSEAPILGKNIQYF
TRBV6-2/TRBV6-3 - CASSGLAGKGNEQFF
TRBV15 - CATSRDREPYTDTQYF
TRBV5-4 - CASSLEAGWAGELFF
TRBV7-2 - CASSSGLAGQNEQFF
TRBV7-9 few CASSFQSGRTNEQFF
TRBV19 - CASLGGSEAFF
TRBV5-8 - CASTSLGTGYWGANVLTF
TRBV2 - CASSDAVGRGNQPQHF
TRBV5-4 - CASSEYRGHSYNEQFF
TRBV7-2 - CASRELSEQFF
TRBV6-5 - CAIGSPHTEAFF
TRBV30 - CAWTRGTTGEDTQYF
TRBV7-9 - CASSLASGTELPWSPLHF
TRBV3-1/TRBV3-2 - CASSPSGKYTGELFF
TRBV10-2 - CASSAHTTNEKLFF
TRBV5-8 once CASSLANRRLYGYTF
TRBV2 - CASSRQGIGSDTQYF
TRBV7-9 - CASSPRVTNYGYTF
TRBV7-9 - CASSLDPPQIYGYTF
TRBV7-2 once CASSLVRLRAMNTEAFF
TRBV7-2 - CASSLAGGLGGNEQFF
TRBV12-5 - CASGLGAHHNEQFF
TRBV5-1 - CANPARSFSGRASYNEQFF
TRBV9 - CASSVGWVTEVQYF
TRBV30 once CAWRSGRDEQFF
TRBV14 - CASSQFGFPPKETQYF
TRBV7-8 - CASSLVSGENEKLFF
TRBV10-1 - CASSESTSGRTDTQYF
TRBV29-1 - CSGKEMSGNTIYF
TRBV5-1 - CASSLRLPTPHTLGANVLTF
TRBV19 - CASSIRGSDYNEQFF
TRBV7-9 - CASSPAAGGGGYTF
TRBV4-3 - CASSQWASGPYNEQFF
TRBV11-3 - CASSSGTSFGEQFF
TRBV6-5 - CASKEGFRSPLHF
TRBV9 - CASSVELAGPPETQYF
TRBV7-8 - CASSPFLQETTEAFF
TRBV6-2/TRBV6-3 - CASSSYRGRSSGELFF
TRBV11-3 once CASSSGQGSRNEQFF
TRBV27 once CASSLSGGTGNTIYF
TRBV30 - CACTRLGQGRPLHF
TRBV7-9 - CASSSNSRSSYNEQFF
TRBV9 once CASSAEAWDRGPGNTIYF
TRBV11-2 - CASSLRLSGPYNEQFF